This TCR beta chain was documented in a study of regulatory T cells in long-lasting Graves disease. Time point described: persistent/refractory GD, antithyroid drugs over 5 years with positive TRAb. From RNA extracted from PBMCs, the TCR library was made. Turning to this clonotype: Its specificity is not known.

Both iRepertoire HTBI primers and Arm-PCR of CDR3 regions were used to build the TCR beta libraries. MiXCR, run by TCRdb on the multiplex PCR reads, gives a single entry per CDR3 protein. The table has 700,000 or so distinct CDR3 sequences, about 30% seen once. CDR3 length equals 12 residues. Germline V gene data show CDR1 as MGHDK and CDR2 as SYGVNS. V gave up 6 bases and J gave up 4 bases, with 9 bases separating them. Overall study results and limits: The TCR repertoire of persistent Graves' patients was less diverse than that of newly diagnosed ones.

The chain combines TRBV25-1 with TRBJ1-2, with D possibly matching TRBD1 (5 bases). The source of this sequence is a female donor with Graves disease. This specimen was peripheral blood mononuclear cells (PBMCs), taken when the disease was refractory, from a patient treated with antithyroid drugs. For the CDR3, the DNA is TGTGCCAGCAGGGACACCCCCTATGGCTACACCTTC. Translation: CASRDTPYGYTF.